The sequence of this T cell receptor beta chain was determined in a study of identical twins. Findings of the study overall: Because invariant MAIT and iNKT cells could be present, zero-insertion analyses could be partly confounded. Conclusions came from cross-sectional statistical analysis, not from following the same donors.

One entry per CDR3 protein, called by TCRdb with MiXCR from the 5' RACE reads. The sample yields around 960,000 distinct CDR3 sequences, 10% to 15% seen once. Healthy Caucasians supplied all donations. A word on this clonotype: Antigen: not known.

Per germline, CDR1 SEHNR and CDR2 FQNEAQ (reference sequence). The CDR3 is 16 residues long. The ends lost 1 base at V and 0 bases at J; junction bases unmatched: 5. These data are also associated with another study on yellow fever vaccine responses in identical twins.

The TCR sequence derives from a woman aged 18-35 years in good health. The material sequenced was PBMCs. This chain links TRBV7-9 with TRBJ1-2; 7 nucleotides match TRBD1. The CDR3 nucleotides are TGTGCCAGCAGCTTAGAGGGGACAGCTTCTAACTATGGCTACACCTTC. Protein: CASSLEGTASNYGYTF.